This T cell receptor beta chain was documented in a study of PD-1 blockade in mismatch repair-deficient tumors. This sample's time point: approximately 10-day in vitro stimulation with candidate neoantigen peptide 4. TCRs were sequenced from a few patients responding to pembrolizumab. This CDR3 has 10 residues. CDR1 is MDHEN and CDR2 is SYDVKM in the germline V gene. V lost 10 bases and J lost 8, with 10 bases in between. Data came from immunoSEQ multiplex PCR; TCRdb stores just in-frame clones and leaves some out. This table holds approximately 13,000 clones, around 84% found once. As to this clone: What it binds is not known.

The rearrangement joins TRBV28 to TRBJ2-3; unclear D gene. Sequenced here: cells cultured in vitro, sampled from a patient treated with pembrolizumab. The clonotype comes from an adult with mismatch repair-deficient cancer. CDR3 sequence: CATDDGTQYF. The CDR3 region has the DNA TGTGCCACCGACGATGGTACGCAGTATTTT.